This T cell receptor (beta chain) was retrieved from a study of PD-1 blockade in classical Hodgkin lymphoma. For the study at large: Each patient was given nivolumab 3 mg/kg through a vein every 2 weeks.

TCRdb's copy holds only in-frame clones and misses some; the assay was immunoSEQ multiplex PCR. The table lists 10,000 to 15,000 clones, 75% to 95% of them singletons, with roughly a tenth in the top ten. Comment on this clone: As yet, its antigen is unknown.

Every patient had relapsed following autologous stem cell transplantation, and cohorts differed in brentuximab vedotin exposure. Overall study results and limits: Lower baseline TCR diversity marked trial partial responders and progressors. According to reports, newly diagnosed patients had lower baseline TCR diversity than healthy donors, and relapsed/refractory patients had lower baseline TCR diversity still. While CD8+ TCR diversity did not rise significantly by C4D1, CD4+ TCR diversity did.

The sequenced sample was peripheral blood mononuclear cells (PBMCs), obtained at baseline. The sequence came from a human donor with classical Hodgkin lymphoma.

The CDR3, as DNA: TGTGCCAGCAGTACGACCGACAGGGCGAACGACGAGCAGTACTTC. As protein: CASSTTDRANDEQYF. V gene TRBV6-5 combines with J gene TRBJ2-7; 7 bases line up with TRBD1. This CDR3 contains 15 residues. Per germline, CDR1 MNHEY and CDR2 SVGAGI. The V segment lost 5 bases and the J segment 5 bases; nucleotides outside the gene matches: 12.